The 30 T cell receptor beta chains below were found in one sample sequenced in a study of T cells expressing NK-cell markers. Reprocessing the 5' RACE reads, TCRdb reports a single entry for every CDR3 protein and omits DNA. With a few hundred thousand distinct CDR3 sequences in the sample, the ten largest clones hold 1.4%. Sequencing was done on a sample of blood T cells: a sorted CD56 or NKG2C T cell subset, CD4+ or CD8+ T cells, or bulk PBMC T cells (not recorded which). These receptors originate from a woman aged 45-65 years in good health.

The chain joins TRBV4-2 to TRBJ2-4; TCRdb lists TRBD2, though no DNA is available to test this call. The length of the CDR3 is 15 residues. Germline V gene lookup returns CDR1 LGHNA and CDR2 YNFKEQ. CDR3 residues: CASSQGLAPGNIQYF.

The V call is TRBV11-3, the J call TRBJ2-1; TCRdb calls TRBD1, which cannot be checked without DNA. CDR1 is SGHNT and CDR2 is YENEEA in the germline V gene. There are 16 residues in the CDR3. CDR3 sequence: CASSSPLAGAYNEQFF.

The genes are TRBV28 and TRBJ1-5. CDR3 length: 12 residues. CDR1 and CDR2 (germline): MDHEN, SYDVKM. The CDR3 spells CASRAGVFAQHF.

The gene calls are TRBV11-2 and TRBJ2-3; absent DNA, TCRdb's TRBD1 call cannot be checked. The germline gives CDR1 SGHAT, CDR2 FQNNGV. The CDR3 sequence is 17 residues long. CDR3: CASSPRVGGENKNTQYF.

This CDR3 reads CASSESRGPYEQYF. The chain has TRBV2 and TRBJ2-7; the TCRdb call, TRBD1, lacks DNA for checking. Germline CDR1 and CDR2: SNHLY and FYNNEI. CDR3 length equals 14 residues. The entire variable domain, with the rest obtained from reference TRBV2 and TRBJ2-7, is as follows: EPEVTQTPSHQVTQMGQEVILRCVPISNHLYFYWYRQILGQKVEFLVSFYNNEISEKSEIFDDQFSVERPDGSNFTLKIRSTKLEDSAMYFCASSESRGPYEQYFGPGTRLTVT.

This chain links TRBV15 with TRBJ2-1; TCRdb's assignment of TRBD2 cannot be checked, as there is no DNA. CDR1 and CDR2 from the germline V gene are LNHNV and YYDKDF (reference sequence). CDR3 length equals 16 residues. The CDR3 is CATSPLEAGGINEQFF.

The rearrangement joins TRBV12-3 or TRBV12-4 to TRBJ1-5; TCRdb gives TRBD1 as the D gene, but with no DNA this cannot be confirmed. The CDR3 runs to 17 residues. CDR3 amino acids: CASSLGGGTGSNQPQHF.

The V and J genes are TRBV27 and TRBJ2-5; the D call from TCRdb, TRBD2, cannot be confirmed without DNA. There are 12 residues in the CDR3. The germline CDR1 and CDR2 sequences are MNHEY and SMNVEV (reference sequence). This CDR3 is CASRGLPGTQYF.

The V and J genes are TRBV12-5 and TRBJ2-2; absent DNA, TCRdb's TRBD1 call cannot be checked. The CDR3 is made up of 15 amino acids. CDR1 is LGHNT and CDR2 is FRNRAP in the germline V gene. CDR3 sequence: CASLMTGTHTGELFF.

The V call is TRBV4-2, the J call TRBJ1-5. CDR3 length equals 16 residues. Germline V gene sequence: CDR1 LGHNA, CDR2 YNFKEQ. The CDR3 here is CASSQVRQRENQPQHF.

The CDR3 reads CASSLVWSVQGNTEAFF. This chain links TRBV11-2 with TRBJ1-1; TCRdb selects TRBD1, and the lack of DNA leaves this call unchecked. Germline lookup yields CDR1 SGHAT and CDR2 FQNNGV. This CDR3 region has 17 residues.

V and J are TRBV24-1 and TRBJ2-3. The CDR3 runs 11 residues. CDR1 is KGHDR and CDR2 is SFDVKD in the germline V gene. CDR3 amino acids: CATRFDHTQYF.

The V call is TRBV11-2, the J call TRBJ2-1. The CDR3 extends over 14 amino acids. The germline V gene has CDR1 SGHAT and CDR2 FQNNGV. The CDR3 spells CASSFSSSLTEQFF.

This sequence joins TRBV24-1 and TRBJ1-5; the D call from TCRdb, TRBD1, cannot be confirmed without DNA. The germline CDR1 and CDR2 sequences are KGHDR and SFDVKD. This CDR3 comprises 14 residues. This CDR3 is CATSDPGRGQPQHF.

CDR3: CSALHGTRDEQYF. The rearrangement uses TRBV29-1 and TRBJ2-7; the D call of TRBD2 rests on TCRdb alone, since no DNA is present to check it. Germline values: CDR1 SQVTM, CDR2 ANQGSEA. The CDR3 has 13 residues.

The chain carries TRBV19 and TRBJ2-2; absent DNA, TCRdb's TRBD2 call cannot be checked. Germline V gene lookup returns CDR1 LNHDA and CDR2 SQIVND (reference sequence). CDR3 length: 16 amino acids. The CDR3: CASSPLGTSGPGELFF.

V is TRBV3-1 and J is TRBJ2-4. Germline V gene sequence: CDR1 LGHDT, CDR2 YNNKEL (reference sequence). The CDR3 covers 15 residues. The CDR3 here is CASSQDLGRENIQYF.

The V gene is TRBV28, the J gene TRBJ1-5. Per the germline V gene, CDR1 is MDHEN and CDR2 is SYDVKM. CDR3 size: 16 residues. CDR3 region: CASSIFRGGGNQPQHF.

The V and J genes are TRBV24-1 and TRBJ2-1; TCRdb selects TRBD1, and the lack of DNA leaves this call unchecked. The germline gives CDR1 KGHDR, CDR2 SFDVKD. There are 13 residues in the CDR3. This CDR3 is CATGQGAVNEQFF.

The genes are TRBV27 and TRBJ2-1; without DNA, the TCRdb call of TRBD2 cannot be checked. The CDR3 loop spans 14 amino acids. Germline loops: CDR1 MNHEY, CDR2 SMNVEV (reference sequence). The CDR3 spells CATNRLAGENEQFF.

The CDR3 loop is CASSVTGQTYEQYF. The chain couples TRBV5-1 to TRBJ2-7; TCRdb indicates TRBD1, and absent DNA this call remains unverified. In germline, CDR1 is SGHRS, CDR2 YFSETQ. This CDR3 region has 14 residues.

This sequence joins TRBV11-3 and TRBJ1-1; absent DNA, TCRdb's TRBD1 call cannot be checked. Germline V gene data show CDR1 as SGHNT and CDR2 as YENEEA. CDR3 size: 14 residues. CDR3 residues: CASSLRGRDTEAFF.

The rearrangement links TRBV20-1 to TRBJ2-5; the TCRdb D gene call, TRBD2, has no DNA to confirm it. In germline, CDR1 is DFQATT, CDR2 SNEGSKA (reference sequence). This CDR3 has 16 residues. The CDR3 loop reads CSAGVVAGGPQETQYF.

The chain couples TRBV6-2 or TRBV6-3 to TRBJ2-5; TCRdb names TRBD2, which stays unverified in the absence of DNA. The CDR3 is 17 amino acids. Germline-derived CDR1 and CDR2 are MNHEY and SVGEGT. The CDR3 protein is CASSYPREGLKKETQYF.

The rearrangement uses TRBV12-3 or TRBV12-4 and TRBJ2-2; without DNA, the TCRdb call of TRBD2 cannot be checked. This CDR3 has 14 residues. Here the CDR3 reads CASSALTWTGELFF.

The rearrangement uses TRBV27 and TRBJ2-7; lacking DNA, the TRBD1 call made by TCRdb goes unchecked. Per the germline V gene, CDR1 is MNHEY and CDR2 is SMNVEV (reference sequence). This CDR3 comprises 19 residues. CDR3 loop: CATYPTGGRLFTTSYEQYF.

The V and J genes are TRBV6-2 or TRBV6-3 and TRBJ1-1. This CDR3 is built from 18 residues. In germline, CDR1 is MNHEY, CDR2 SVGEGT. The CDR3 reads CASSYRVGTGIMNTEAFF.

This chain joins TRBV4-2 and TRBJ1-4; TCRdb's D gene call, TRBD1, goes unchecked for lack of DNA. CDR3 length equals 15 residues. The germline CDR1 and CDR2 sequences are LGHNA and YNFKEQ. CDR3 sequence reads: CASSHPDRTNEKLFF.

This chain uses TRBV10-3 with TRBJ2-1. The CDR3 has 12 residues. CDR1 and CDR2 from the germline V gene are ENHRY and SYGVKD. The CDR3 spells CAILNSGNEQFF.

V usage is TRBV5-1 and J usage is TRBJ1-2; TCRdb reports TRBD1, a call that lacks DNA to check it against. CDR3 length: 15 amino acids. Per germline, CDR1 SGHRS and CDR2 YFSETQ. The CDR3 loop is CASSPEGQKAYGYTF. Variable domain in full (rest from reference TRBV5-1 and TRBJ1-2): KAGVTQTPRYLIKTRGQQVTLSCSPISGHRSVSWYQQTPGQGLQFLFEYFSETQRNKGNFPGRFSGRQFSNSRSEMNVSTLELGDSALYLCASSPEGQKAYGYTFGSGTRLTVV.